Shown below are 24 T cell receptor beta chains from a single sample sequenced in a study of human T cells and chemical hapten exposure. A single record per CDR3 protein comes from TCRdb applying MiXCR to the RACE reads. The data show approximately 80,000 distinct CDR3 sequences, with about 10% seen just once and approximately 4.6% held by the top ten. Documented time point: patch test 1, 2 weeks after DPC sensitization. The treatment: therapeutic diphenylcyclopropenone sensitization with weekly scalp DPC. The input for sequencing was whole blood, taken in connection with sensitization to the hapten diphenylcyclopropenone (DPC). These receptors were collected from a woman aged 50 to 60 with alopecia areata. Some clones in this sample may be carry-over from other donors' samples.

By share, this clonotype counts as large. The chain joins TRBV6-4 to TRBJ2-1, with D maybe TRBD1 (6 bases). V was clipped by 8 bases and J by 3 bases, with 14 bases between them. Per the germline V gene, CDR1 is MRHNA and CDR2 is SNTAGT. The CDR3 length is 14 residues. The chain's CDR3 is CASSEGVDYNEQFF. As DNA, the CDR3 is TGTGCCAGCTCTGAGGGGGTCGACTACAATGAGCAGTTCTTC.

This clonotype occurred many times. This chain connects TRBV5-4 to TRBJ2-7; D unclear. The CDR3 sequence is 15 residues long. V dropped 2 bases and J dropped 4 bases, with 16 bases sitting between them. The germline V gene encodes CDR1 SGHNT and CDR2 YYREEE (reference sequence). CDR3 region: CASSFSRKSGYEQYF. The CDR3 DNA is TGTGCCAGCAGCTTCTCACGGAAGTCAGGTTACGAGCAGTACTTC.

V gene TRBV7-2 combines with J gene TRBJ2-7, with TRBD2 matching over 12 bases. The V and J ends lost 5 bases and 2 bases, in that order; junction bases with no gene match: 16. CDR3 length: 19 amino acids. Germline V gene lookup returns CDR1 SGHTA and CDR2 FQGNSA. The CDR3 protein is CASSPRQGLAGGRPYEQYF. The CDR3 coding sequence is TGTGCCAGCAGCCCACGACAGGGGCTAGCGGGGGGGCGGCCCTACGAGCAGTACTTC. Filled out from reference TRBV7-2 and TRBJ2-7, the complete variable domain reads GAGVSQSPSNKVTEKGKDVELRCDPISGHTALYWYRQSLGQGLEFLIYFQGNSAPDKSGLPSDRFSAERTGGSVSTLTIQRTQQEDSAVYLCASSPRQGLAGGRPYEQYFGPGTRLTVT.

This clonotype has ten or more counts. The chain combines TRBV11-2 with TRBJ2-1; 8 nucleotides agree with TRBD2. Germline V lookup: CDR1 SGHAT, CDR2 FQNNGV. Trimming took 3 bases from V and 8 from J; bases not matched to a gene: 9. This CDR3 has 15 amino acids. The CDR3, as DNA: TGTGCCAGCAGCTTCGCCGGGACTAGAGCCTATGAGCAGTTCTTC. This translates into CASSFAGTRAYEQFF. Full variable domain (missing parts from reference TRBV11-2 and TRBJ2-1): EAGVAQSPRYKIIEKRQSVAFWCNPISGHATLYWYQQILGQGPKLLIQFQNNGVVDDSQLPKDRFSAERLKGVDSTLKIQPAKLEDSAVYLCASSFAGTRAYEQFFGPGTRLTVL.

This clonotype was counted at least ten times. V is TRBV7-2 and J is TRBJ1-5; the D is unclear. Trimming pared 1 base from V and 7 bases from J, leaving 8 bases between. Per germline, CDR1 SGHTA and CDR2 FQGNSA. This CDR3 has 13 residues. Written as DNA, the CDR3 is TGTGCCAGCAGCTTAGAGCGAAGACAGCCCCAGCATTTT. Translation: CASSLERRQPQHF.

In its sample, this clonotype was seen many times. The chain couples TRBV7-9 to TRBJ2-2, with D possibly called TRBD1 or TRBD2 (5 bases each). There are 15 residues in the CDR3. The germline V and J ends were trimmed by 5 bases and 1 base, with 11 bases remaining between them. The germline V gene has CDR1 SEHNR and CDR2 FQNEAQ (reference sequence). As DNA, the CDR3 is TGTGCCAGCAGCGACGGGACCATGAACACCGGGGAGCTGTTTTTT. This translates into CASSDGTMNTGELFF.

Many counts were recorded for this clonotype. This sequence joins TRBV14 and TRBJ1-1; D is unresolved. The CDR3 runs to 13 residues. V was clipped by 8 bases and J by 5 bases, with 15 bases between them. CDR1 and CDR2 (germline): SGHDN, FVKESK. The CDR3 bases are TGTGCCAGCCAATCCCGTGCTACGACTGAAGCTTTCTTT. It codes for CASQSRATTEAFF.

This clonotype was picked up many times. The chain is built from TRBV7-2 and TRBJ2-1; D is possibly TRBD2 (6 bases). The V gene lost 1 base and the J gene lost 15 bases, with 19 bases spanning the gap. The CDR3 loop spans 14 amino acids. Germline CDR1 SGHTA, CDR2 FQGNSA. CDR3 sequence reads: CASSLGIGGRYMFF. In nucleotides, the CDR3 is TGTGCCAGCAGCTTAGGTATTGGAGGGAGGTATATGTTCTTC. The full variable domain, rest sourced from reference TRBV7-2 and TRBJ2-1, is GAGVSQSPSNKVTEKGKDVELRCDPISGHTALYWYRQSLGQGLEFLIYFQGNSAPDKSGLPSDRFSAERTGGSVSTLTIQRTQQEDSAVYLCASSLGIGGRYMFFGPGTRLTVL.

The chain combines TRBV28 with TRBJ1-1; D may be TRBD1 (5 bases). The CDR3 runs to 14 residues. The germline V and J ends were trimmed by 6 bases and 10 bases, with 21 bases remaining between them. CDR1 and CDR2 (germline): MDHEN, SYDVKM. CDR3 DNA sequence: TGTGCCAGCAGCCCGGGGGTCTACGAGATGGGAGCTTTCTTT. The encoded protein is CASSPGVYEMGAFF. The whole variable domain, filled in from reference TRBV28 and TRBJ1-1, reads DVKVTQSSRYLVKRTGEKVFLECVQDMDHENMFWYRQDPGLGLRLIYFSYDVKMKEKGDIPEGYSVSREKKERFSLILESASTNQTSMYLCASSPGVYEMGAFFGQGTRLTVV.

This clonotype has a count of ten or more. The chain combines TRBV7-8 with TRBJ2-1, with D possibly matching TRBD2 (6 bases). CDR1 and CDR2 from the germline V gene are SGHVS and FQNEAQ. Trimming left V 3 bases short and J 10 bases short, with 28 bases between. The CDR3 length is 18 residues. The CDR3 reads CASSFLGAVAVAVSEQFF. For the CDR3, the DNA is TGTGCCAGCAGCTTCTTAGGAGCAGTAGCGGTCGCTGTATCGGAGCAGTTCTTC.

In regard to this clonotype: A much larger clone differs from this one at a single base, so this may be a read error. The rearrangement links TRBV12-3 or TRBV12-4 to TRBJ2-1, with a weak D call TRBD2 (5 bases). The CDR3 loop spans 18 amino acids. The chain's CDR3 is CASSLGQLATSSYNVQFF. The DNA of the CDR3 is TGTGCCAGCAGTTTAGGCCAGCTAGCCACCAGCTCCTACAATGTGCAGTTCTTC.

The chain uses TRBV7-2 and TRBJ1-1, with D perhaps TRBD1 (5 bases). CDR3 length: 15 amino acids. Trimming left V 1 base short and J 4 bases short, with 13 bases between. Germline CDR1 SGHTA, CDR2 FQGNSA. The CDR3 nucleotides read TGTGCCAGCAGCTTAGACCAGACAGCCTCCACTGAAGCTTTCTTT. Amino acid sequence: CASSLDQTASTEAFF.

The chain combines TRBV6-2 or TRBV6-3 with TRBJ2-1; TRBD2 agrees at 7 bases. The length of the CDR3 is 14 residues. Germline lookup yields CDR1 MNHEY and CDR2 SVGEGT. With V trimmed by 4 bases and J by 7 bases, 7 bases remained unmatched. Written as DNA, the CDR3 is TGTGCCAGCAGTTGGGGTAGCGGGCGGAATGAGCAGTTCTTC. Its translation: CASSWGSGRNEQFF.

This clonotype was seen many times. The CDR3 protein is CSVFPQGARTEAFF. The CDR3 nucleotides read TGCAGCGTCTTTCCTCAGGGGGCTAGGACTGAAGCTTTCTTT. The gene calls are TRBV29-1 and TRBJ1-1; 8 bases are a match to TRBD1. The trim removed 6 bases at V and 5 bases at J, leaving 11 bases unmatched. The CDR3 totals 14 residues. CDR1 and CDR2 from the germline V gene are SQVTM and ANQGSEA.

This clonotype occurred many times. The V call is TRBV5-5, the J call TRBJ1-4, with D possibly matching TRBD1 (5 bases). This CDR3 has 15 residues. Germline V gene sequence: CDR1 SGHKS, CDR2 YYEKEE (reference sequence). Trimming stripped 0 bases from V and 1 base from J, with 7 bases between. The CDR3 region has the DNA TGTGCCAGCAGCTTGGCGGGGGGAACTAATGAAAAACTGTTTTTT. The encoded protein is CASSLAGGTNEKLFF.

This clonotype came up a few times. The gene calls are TRBV6-6 and TRBJ1-2; D call uncertain. The germline CDR1 and CDR2 sequences are MNHNY and SVGAGI (reference sequence). V was trimmed by 6 bases and J by 5 bases, leaving 10 bases between them. The CDR3 covers 12 residues. This CDR3 reads CASSTELYGYTF. The CDR3 DNA is TGTGCCAGCAGCACAGAACTTTATGGCTACACCTTC.

In this sample, this clonotype turned up many times. The chain has TRBV14 and TRBJ2-7; TRBD1 or TRBD2 may be the D gene (6 bases each). Deletions cut 3 bases from V and 5 bases from J, with 17 bases between. Germline values: CDR1 SGHDN, CDR2 FVKESK. CDR3 size: 15 residues. In DNA, the CDR3 is TGTGCCAGCAGCCAGCCAGGGTGGGGGGCCCACGAGCAGTACTTC. As protein: CASSQPGWGAHEQYF.

The chain is built from TRBV27 and TRBJ1-3; TRBD1 aligns across 10 bases. The CDR3 runs 14 residues. CDR1 and CDR2 from the germline V gene are MNHEY and SMNVEV (reference sequence). Trimming took 5 bases from V and 5 from J; bases not matched to a gene: 3. Here the CDR3 DNA reads TGTGCCAGCAGTAGACAGGGGGCACGAAACACCATATATTTT. This codes for CASSRQGARNTIYF.

The CDR3 region is CASSSLTGGTCNEQFF. The CDR3 region has the DNA TGTGCCAGCAGCTCCCTGACAGGGGGGACCTGCAATGAGCAGTTCTTC. This chain connects TRBV7-8 to TRBJ2-1, with 9 bases aligning to TRBD1. V shed 4 bases and J 6 bases; nucleotides not matched to a gene: 10. CDR1 is SGHVS and CDR2 is FQNEAQ in the germline V gene. The CDR3 totals 16 residues.

Ten or more counts support this clonotype. This chain connects TRBV3-1 to TRBJ1-2; no clear D gene. CDR3 length equals 15 residues. V lost 3 bases and J lost 7, with 18 bases in between. Germline V CDR1 and CDR2: LGHDT, YNNKEL (reference sequence). The CDR3 loop is CASSQRHSPLGGYTF. In DNA form, the CDR3 reads TGTGCCAGCAGCCAGAGACATTCCCCCTTGGGTGGCTACACCTTC.

This clonotype was detected a few times. This chain links TRBV7-9 with TRBJ2-2, with a weak D call TRBD1 (5 bases). Trimming left V 2 bases short and J 2 bases short, with 12 bases between. CDR1 and CDR2 (germline): SEHNR, FQNEAQ (reference sequence). This CDR3 has 16 amino acids. For the CDR3, the DNA is TGTGCCAGCAGCTTACTTCGCCAGGGAAACACCGGGGAGCTGTTTTTT. Translated, it gives CASSLLRQGNTGELFF.

This clonotype has at least ten counts. The V gene is TRBV5-4, the J gene TRBJ1-6, with 8 bases that match TRBD1. Germline CDR1 reads SGHNT; CDR2 reads YYREEE (reference sequence). The CDR3 runs to 14 residues. J gave up 9 bases and V 6 bases, and 8 bases lay outside the gene matches. For the CDR3, the DNA is TGTGCCAGCAATTCCCGGGACAGGAGTTCACCCCTCCACTTT. Translation gives CASNSRDRSSPLHF.

CDR3 nucleotides: TGTGCCAGCAGTTTAGACCGTCCGAGCTCCTACGAGCAGTACTTC. It translates to CASSLDRPSSYEQYF. The chain carries TRBV27 and TRBJ2-7; no firm D call. The CDR3 covers 15 residues. Germline CDR1 reads MNHEY; CDR2 reads SMNVEV (reference sequence). The V end lost 2 bases, the J end lost 0 bases, and 11 bases lay between the germline ends.

The gene calls are TRBV29-1 and TRBJ2-7, with D tentatively TRBD1 or TRBD2 (5 bases each). CDR1 is SQVTM, CDR2 ANQGSEA, per germline. This CDR3 contains 14 residues. The V gene lost 7 bases and the J gene lost 0 bases, with 16 bases spanning the gap. The CDR3 spells CSGGTGIGSYEQYF. DNA for the CDR3: TGCAGCGGGGGGACCGGGATAGGCTCCTACGAGCAGTACTTC.